This T cell receptor beta chain was documented in a study of blood T cell repertoires in COVID-19. About the study: Acute and convalescent COVID-19 samples came from the United States, Italy and Spain. T cells, B-cell-depleted T cells, or PBMCs provided the cDNA or gDNA that served as material.

As processed by the authors: Estimation of nucleated cell counts was performed using reference gene primer amplification. Produced via immunoSEQ multiplex PCR; TCRdb's table is partial and in-frame only. The DNA was the basis for D and trimming; V, J and clone size are from that table. The data show under 200,000 clones, with around 77% seen just once and around 2.7% held by the top ten. Worth noting for this clone: The junction differs from germline at one of its ends, possibly a read error.

The CDR3 has 15 residues. Germline V CDR1 and CDR2: SGHDN, FVKESK. The TCR was taken from a man between 70 and 80 years old with acute or convalescent COVID-19. This chain links TRBV14 with TRBJ1-1, with 8 bases aligning to TRBD1. Sequencing input: peripheral blood. CDR3 sequence reads: CASSQVQGAQGEAFF. DNA of the CDR3: TGTGCCAGCAGTCAAGTTCAGGGGGCGCAAGGTGAAGCTTTCTTT. Full variable domain (outside the CDR3, taken from reference TRBV14 and TRBJ1-1): EAGVTQFPSHSVIEKGQTVTLRCDPISGHDNLYWYRRVMGKEIKFLLHFVKESKQDESGMPNNRFLAERTGGTYSTLKVQPAELEDSGVYFCASSQVQGAQGEAFFGQGTRLTVV.